The rows below give T cell receptor beta chains drawn from one sample of a study of human T cells and chemical hapten exposure. TCRdb reprocessed the RACE reads with MiXCR, giving one entry per CDR3 protein. The sample lists some 360,000 distinct CDR3 sequences, less than 6.5% occurring once. Sequencing was performed on whole blood, taken in connection with sensitization to the hapten diphenylcyclopropenone (DPC). The receptors here all came from a woman aged 50 to 60 with alopecia areata. Some clones in this sample may be carry-over from other donors' samples. Both conserved end residues are part of each CDR3. Fields, in order: J gene, V gene, D gene, clone size, CDR3 DNA, CDR3 protein. A D gene is named only where the DNA matches it firmly. Not every row has a clone size; where given, it reads once, few, many or a size class.

TRBJ2-7,TRBV18,TRBD2,few,TGTGCCAGCTCACGCGGACTAGCGGGAGCCGGAGGGGAGCAGTACTTC,CASSRGLAGAGGEQYF
TRBJ2-2,TRBV10-3,TRBD2,many,TGTGCCATCAGCCCAGTCACTAGCGGGAACACCGGGGAGCTGTTTTTT,CAISPVTSGNTGELFF
TRBJ2-3,TRBV6-1,TRBD2,.,TGTGCCAGCAGTGCCCGGGAGGGGGGAGCGACAGATACGCAGTATTTT,CASSAREGGATDTQYF
TRBJ2-3,TRBV29-1,TRBD1,many,TGCAGCGCCGGGGACAGGGTCGTTACAGATACGCAGTATTTT,CSAGDRVVTDTQYF
TRBJ1-3,TRBV7-2,TRBD1,few,TGTGCCAGCAGCTTAGCCCCGGGACAGTATAAACATTTT,CASSLAPGQYKHF
TRBJ2-1,TRBV7-2,.,once,TGTGCCAGCGGCTTAGTGGGCACTTCAGGGAATGAGCAGTTCTTC,CASGLVGTSGNEQFF
TRBJ2-3,TRBV6-5,.,many,TGTGCCAGCAGCTACGGGGGTCTCGATACGCAGTATTTT,CASSYGGLDTQYF
TRBJ2-7,TRBV27,.,.,TGTGCCAGCAGTTTTAAGCCGGTGTACGAGCAGTACTTC,CASSFKPVYEQYF
TRBJ2-7,TRBV19,TRBD2,.,TGTGCCAGTTCCACCCTAGCGGGGAATTACGAGCAGTACTTC,CASSTLAGNYEQYF
TRBJ1-2,TRBV5-1,TRBD1,many,TGCGCCAGCAGCGATACAGGGGGCGCGGGCTATGGCTACACCTTC,CASSDTGGAGYGYTF
TRBJ1-1,TRBV20-1,.,.,TGCAGTGCTAGAGATTATGTGAACACTGAAGCTTTCTTT,CSARDYVNTEAFF
TRBJ1-1,TRBV20-1,.,.,TGCAGTGCTAGAGACAGTGTCAGGGGAGCTTTCTTT,CSARDSVRGAFF
TRBJ2-1,TRBV20-1,.,many,TGCAGTGCTAGAGATCTCCTGGGGACTGGATTGTACAATGAGCAGTTCTTC,CSARDLLGTGLYNEQFF
TRBJ2-3,TRBV15,TRBD1,many,TGTGCCACCAGCAGAGACAGGGGGACAGATACGCAGTATTTT,CATSRDRGTDTQYF
TRBJ1-5,TRBV5-1,.,many,TGCGCCAGCAGCCCGGGAGCGGGAGATCAGCCCCAGCATTTT,CASSPGAGDQPQHF
TRBJ1-1,TRBV6-5,.,few,TGTGCCAGCAGTTTCAGGGGCCGTACTGAAGCTTTCTTT,CASSFRGRTEAFF
TRBJ1-1,TRBV20-1,.,.,TGCAGTGCCCTGGAACAGACGAACACTGAAGCTTTCTTT,CSALEQTNTEAFF
TRBJ1-2,TRBV13,TRBD1,few,TGTGCCAGCAGCTTGGCCCGCCGGGACAGGGAGAATGGCTACACCTTC,CASSLARRDRENGYTF
TRBJ2-1,TRBV5-1,.,many,TGCGCCAGCAGCTGGGGGGAGGCGTCCAATGAGCAGTTCTTC,CASSWGEASNEQFF
TRBJ1-2,TRBV3-1,TRBD1,many,TGTGCCAGCAGCTTGACAGGGGCGCCCAACTATGGCTACACCTTC,CASSLTGAPNYGYTF
TRBJ2-6,TRBV28,TRBD2,many,TGTGCCAGCAGTACGGGGGGACCTGGGGCCAACGTCCTGACTTTC,CASSTGGPGANVLTF
TRBJ2-3,TRBV12-3/TRBV12-4,TRBD2,.,TGTGCCAGCAGTGGCATTAGCGGGAGACGCACAGATACGCAGTATTTT,CASSGISGRRTDTQYF
TRBJ1-3,TRBV9,TRBD1,few,TGTGCCAGCAGAGGGACAGACGGAAACACCATATATTTT,CASRGTDGNTIYF
TRBJ2-1,TRBV7-9,TRBD2,.,TGTGCCAGCAGCTTAGTTGCTAGCGGGCGAGACAATGAGCAGTTCTTC,CASSLVASGRDNEQFF
TRBJ2-7,TRBV27,.,many,TGTGCCAGCGCCTCGGGGGCACGCTCGTACGAGCAGTACTTC,CASASGARSYEQYF
TRBJ1-2,TRBV25-1,.,few,TGTGCCAGCAGTCCCTCCTGGTACGGCTACACCTTC,CASSPSWYGYTF
TRBJ2-7,TRBV20-1,TRBD2,many,TGCAGTGCTCCTAATACCTTGACTAGCGGGTCTTACGAGCAGTACTTC,CSAPNTLTSGSYEQYF
TRBJ1-1,TRBV28,.,many,TGTGCCAGCAGCAAGGGCGGTCTGAACACTGAAGCTTTCTTT,CASSKGGLNTEAFF
TRBJ2-1,TRBV14,.,few,TGTGCCAGCAGCCAAGATGCGGGAACTACCTACAATGAGCAGTTCTTC,CASSQDAGTTYNEQFF
TRBJ2-7,TRBV6-2/TRBV6-3,.,few,TGTGCCAGCAGTTTAAACCGGGTTTCCTCCTACGAGCAGTACTTC,CASSLNRVSSYEQYF
TRBJ1-1,TRBV14,.,.,TGTGCCAGCAGCCAAGTTATTCGGAGCATTGGTCGGAAGAACACTGAAGCTTTCTTT,CASSQVIRSIGRKNTEAFF
TRBJ2-3,TRBV7-9,TRBD2,many,TGTGCCAGCAGGTTCGATAGCGGGAGAGGCACAGATACGCAGTATTTT,CASRFDSGRGTDTQYF
TRBJ1-5,TRBV12-3/TRBV12-4,.,many,TGTGCCAGCAGTCCTGAAGGGGGTCCCAATCAGCCCCAGCATTTT,CASSPEGGPNQPQHF
TRBJ1-4,TRBV5-1,TRBD1,.,TGCGCCAGCACCAGCGGGACAGGGAATGAAAAACTGTTTTTT,CASTSGTGNEKLFF